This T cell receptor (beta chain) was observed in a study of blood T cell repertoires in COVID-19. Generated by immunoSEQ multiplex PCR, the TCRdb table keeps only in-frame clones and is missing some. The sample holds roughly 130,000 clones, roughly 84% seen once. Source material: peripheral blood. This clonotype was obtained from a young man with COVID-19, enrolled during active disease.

In DNA, the CDR3 is TGTGCCAGCAGGAGACCTAGCGGGAGAACCCGGGGTACGCAGTATTTT. This gives the protein CASRRPSGRTRGTQYF. The V gene is TRBV28, the J gene TRBJ2-3; 10 bases align to TRBD2. V dropped 6 bases and J dropped 8; count of bases not matched to a gene: 14. The CDR3 extends over 16 amino acids. The V gene's germline CDR1 is MDHEN and CDR2 SYDVKM.